This record looks at one TCR beta chain sequence and its context. The antigen it recognizes is unknown. No base-level quality is on record; no much larger clone is a single base apart. The entire amount of isolated RNA was reverse transcribed using the High Capacity cDNA Reverse Transcription Kit, so the sequenced TCRB transcripts were expressed ones. Naive, central memory and regulatory T cell samples underwent deep immunoSEQ sequencing, averaging about 3.3 million total reads per sample. After sorted cells were lysed in RLT buffer, RNA was extracted with DNase-treated RNeasy Micro or Mini kits, with the choice depending on cell number. To prevent cross-contamination, every cell subset was processed on its own, while patient and healthy donor samples were processed together. Using the immunoSEQ multiplex PCR, TCRB sequences were amplified from cDNA into 87-bp fragments spanning the CDR3 region. The amplicons were sequenced using the Illumina HiSeq platform. The source study handled its data this way. PCR bias was corrected computationally using synthetic template baselines, and reads within Hamming distance 2 were collapsed, with unmergeable singletons discarded. Reads were aligned to IMGT to assign V, D and J genes, CDR3 length, and insertions or deletions at six rearrangement sites. Within each subset, clonotype counts were normalized to sorted cell number, and only after that were true diversity and Gini coefficients computed with the tcR R package. The overlap coefficient, calculated on TCRB nucleotide sequences, was used to quantify repertoire sharing. TCRdb re-hosts the immuneACCESS table, in-frame sequences only. Its copies lack some clones; in the studies checked, an unresolved V gene accounts for under half of them, and the cause for the rest is not known. V and J calls and clone size follow that table, whereas D and trimming were derived from the DNA. The sample table contains roughly 350,000 clones; only one count was recorded for 9.5% to 10% of them. Approximately 0.55% of the sample goes to the ten largest clones.

The sample belongs to a study of beta chain features in type 1 diabetes (dated by TCRdb to the late 2010s). Concerning the study at large: Patients and healthy donors did not differ in mean age, gender distribution, total cell number or subset yield. The study compared TCRB repertoires of sorted circulating CD4+ T cell subsets between recently diagnosed type 1 diabetes patients and matched healthy donors. A total of 90 million to 130 million sorted cells were examined across all samples, and a strong correlation was observed between cell number per subset and RNA yield. Whereas all 28 donors provided naive and central memory subsets, regulatory and stem cell-like memory subsets were isolated from just 8 patients and roughly 8 healthy donors.

Each donor gave one peripheral blood draw, averaging roughly 120 mL, which was collected into heparinised tubes. Naive, central memory, regulatory and stem cell-like memory CD4+ T cells were sorted on a BD FACSAria II using a panel including CD45RO, CCR7, CD25, CD127, CD95 and CD27. A purity above 98% was achieved for all sorted populations. PBMCs were separated immediately by Lymphoprep density gradient centrifugation and were stained directly, without being cultured. So that batch effects would be minimized, each experiment stained and sorted samples in pairs, pairing one healthy donor with one patient. What the study reported, not specific to this receptor: Naive, central memory and regulatory TCRB repertoires appeared more similar among patients than among healthy donors. At VDJ recombination sites, type 1 diabetes patients had fewer insertions and more deleted nucleotides, which implies abnormalities in thymic rearrangement. Because cDNA was sequenced instead of genomic DNA, highly expressing activated cells could be over-represented, though the groups showed no difference in activation or CD3 levels. PCR might favor shorter templates, but patient and control samples were amplified and corrected together, so any skew would affect both groups equally. Type 1 diabetes patients showed a moderate but significant shortening of TCRB CDR3 length in all four CD4+ subsets. Because the HLA sub-analyses included only small numbers of individuals, any influence of HLA type on TCRB rearrangement was left unresolved.

The germline V gene encodes CDR1 SGHRS and CDR2 YFSETQ. The germline ends are 10 bases apart after V is trimmed by 3 bases and J by 4 bases. The CDR3 runs 13 residues from the cysteine to the phenylalanine. The entry retains the CDR3 DNA only, 39 bases that are in frame from base 1. This sequence was found in a man aged 25-40 years with type 1 diabetes. Sequencing was carried out using central memory CD4+ T cells from blood. In this chain, TRBV5-1 is recombined with TRBJ2-5; the D gene is unclear. The nucleotide sequence reads as follows: TGCGCCAGCAGCTGGCAGGATGGAGAGACCCAGTACTTC. This translates into CASSWQDGETQYF.